Listed below are T cell receptor beta chains from one sample, sequenced in a study of CD8 T cells in Susac syndrome. TCRdb re-called the immunoSEQ multiplex PCR reads through MiXCR, storing one row per CDR3 protein. The repertoire includes some 130,000 distinct CDR3 sequences, 85% to 95% of them detected once, and roughly 0.2% sits in the top ten. Sequences were obtained from CD8+ T cells from PBMCs. The source is a human donor with Susac syndrome. CDR3s include the opening cysteine and the closing phenylalanine or tryptophan. D genes are given only for firm matches. Clone size, where shown, is once, few, many, or a class for clones that have expanded.

V: TRBV25-1; size: once; D: NA; J: TRBJ1-2; DNA: TGTGCCAGCAGTGAATATTTTGCAGGGCGAGGCTACACCTTC; CDR3: CASSEYFAGRGYTF
V: TRBV20-1; size: NA; D: TRBD1; J: TRBJ1-1; DNA: TGCAGTGCCTTACAGGGGAGATCGCACACTGAAGCTTTCTTT; CDR3: CSALQGRSHTEAFF
V: TRBV4-1; size: NA; D: NA; J: TRBJ2-1; DNA: TGCGCCAGCAGCCAAGACCCGGGAGCCTACCCGAGCTCCTACAATGAGCAGTTCTTC; CDR3: CASSQDPGAYPSSYNEQFF
V: TRBV12-3/TRBV12-4; size: few; D: NA; J: TRBJ1-1; DNA: TGTGCCAGCAGTTTTGGGGCTGAAGCTTTCTTT; CDR3: CASSFGAEAFF
V: TRBV28; size: NA; D: NA; J: TRBJ1-2; DNA: TGTGCCAGCAATCCAGGGACCTATGGCTACACCTTC; CDR3: CASNPGTYGYTF
V: TRBV25-1; size: NA; D: NA; J: TRBJ2-2; DNA: TGTGCCAGCAGTGAATATTTCGCGCGTGACACCGGGGAGCTGTTTTTT; CDR3: CASSEYFARDTGELFF
V: TRBV19; size: NA; D: TRBD1; J: TRBJ2-5; DNA: TGTGCCAGTAGTATATATCCAGGGGGTGGTGAGACCCAGTACTTC; CDR3: CASSIYPGGGETQYF
V: TRBV7-3; size: NA; D: NA; J: TRBJ1-2; DNA: TGTGCCAGCAGAAAGATAGTACACATCTATGGCTACACCTTC; CDR3: CASRKIVHIYGYTF
V: TRBV30; size: NA; D: NA; J: TRBJ2-1; DNA: TGTGCCTGGACCCCTCGCTGGGGAGACTACAATGAGCGGTTCTTC; CDR3: CAWTPRWGDYNERFF
V: TRBV20-1; size: NA; D: NA; J: TRBJ2-7; DNA: TGCAGTGCTAGAGATAGGAGGCGGGCCTCCTACGAGCAGTACTTC; CDR3: CSARDRRRASYEQYF
V: TRBV15; size: few; D: NA; J: TRBJ2-1; DNA: TGTGCCACCAGCAGAGATTTAGGGGGGTCCTACAATGAGCAGTTCTTC; CDR3: CATSRDLGGSYNEQFF
V: TRBV25-1; size: NA; D: NA; J: TRBJ1-2; DNA: TGTGCCAGCAGTGAATCCAACTATGGCTACACCTTC; CDR3: CASSESNYGYTF
V: TRBV7-2; size: NA; D: TRBD2; J: TRBJ2-1; DNA: TGTGCCAGCAGCCCAGGACTAGCGGGACACAATGAGCAGTTCTTC; CDR3: CASSPGLAGHNEQFF
V: TRBV18; size: NA; D: TRBD1; J: TRBJ2-2; DNA: TGTGCCAGCTCACCATCCTCCGGGACAGGGACCGGGGAGCTGTTTTTT; CDR3: CASSPSSGTGTGELFF
V: TRBV28; size: NA; D: TRBD2; J: TRBJ2-2; DNA: TGTGCCAGCGACGACATACCCACAGCGGGAGGGGAGCTGTTTTTT; CDR3: CASDDIPTAGGELFF
V: TRBV28; size: NA; D: NA; J: TRBJ2-1; DNA: TGTGCCAGCAGTTTAGTTTTCAATAACAATGAGCAGTTCTTC; CDR3: CASSLVFNNNEQFF